This T cell receptor beta chain emerged from a study of T cell responses to AZD1222 COVID-19 vaccine. Clones were read by immunoSEQ multiplex PCR, and TCRdb kept only the in-frame ones, dropping some. This sample has around 100,000 clones, with 80% to 90% found just once. The CDR3 contains 15 residues. Per the germline V gene, CDR1 is MGHDK and CDR2 is SYGVNS. V shed 2 bases and J shed 8 bases, with 13 bases lying between them. The sample consisted of peripheral blood, taken on day 0 of AZD1222 vaccination. The receptor was isolated from an adult in good health. This chain links TRBV25-1 with TRBJ1-6; no clear D gene. Here the CDR3 reads CASSEGMKFDSPLHF. The DNA of the CDR3 is TGTGCCAGCAGTGAAGGGATGAAGTTTGATTCACCCCTCCACTTT.